A selection of T cell receptor beta chains follows, all from one sample in a study of radiotherapy plus CTLA-4 blockade in lung cancer. Generated by immunoSEQ multiplex PCR, the TCRdb table keeps only in-frame clones and is missing some. The data contain some 100,000 clones, about 83% of them singletons. Sequenced material: peripheral blood, taken from a patient treated with radiotherapy plus ipilimumab. The receptors here all came from a human donor with non-small cell lung cancer who had a partial response to radiotherapy plus ipilimumab. CDR3s include the opening cysteine and the closing phenylalanine or tryptophan. The order of the fields is CDR3 protein, V gene, J gene.

CDR3 protein: CASSSLGGAGGYGYTF; V gene: TRBV28; J gene: TRBJ1-2
CDR3 protein: CASSSLAGGNEQFF; V gene: TRBV7-9; J gene: TRBJ2-1
CDR3 protein: CASSFGTSGRRVGYEQYF; V gene: TRBV7-2; J gene: TRBJ2-7
CDR3 protein: CASSIGFFTEAFF; V gene: TRBV19; J gene: TRBJ1-1
CDR3 protein: CASSPSGGYNEQFF; V gene: TRBV5-1; J gene: TRBJ2-1
CDR3 protein: CASSLARGSGQPQHF; V gene: TRBV7-6; J gene: TRBJ1-5
CDR3 protein: CASSVDSRDTQYF; V gene: TRBV6-4; J gene: TRBJ2-3
CDR3 protein: CASSQEPRGGNTIYF; V gene: TRBV4-1; J gene: TRBJ1-3
CDR3 protein: CASSSKRDSVQETQYF; V gene: TRBV18; J gene: TRBJ2-5
CDR3 protein: CASSHLLDTNTEAFF; V gene: TRBV6-1; J gene: TRBJ1-1
CDR3 protein: CASRKLSGTGGAGTGELFF; V gene: TRBV19; J gene: TRBJ2-2
CDR3 protein: CASSSQYGSRNQPQHF; V gene: TRBV6-5; J gene: TRBJ1-5
CDR3 protein: CASRGLTFTDTQYF; V gene: TRBV6-1; J gene: TRBJ2-3
CDR3 protein: CASQGLGSEKLFF; V gene: TRBV2; J gene: TRBJ1-4
CDR3 protein: CASSYGEGHKETQYF; V gene: TRBV6-5; J gene: TRBJ2-5
CDR3 protein: CASSLAGTSVETQYF; V gene: TRBV7-2; J gene: TRBJ2-5
CDR3 protein: CASSWLGQADYSSGANVLTF; V gene: TRBV4-1; J gene: TRBJ2-6
CDR3 protein: CASSTQGGETQYF; V gene: TRBV5-4; J gene: TRBJ2-5
CDR3 protein: CASRTGATDTQYF; V gene: TRBV19; J gene: TRBJ2-3
CDR3 protein: CASSSGTSGSLRRDTQYF; V gene: TRBV10-1; J gene: TRBJ2-3
CDR3 protein: CAWSTPGRSNYGYTF; V gene: TRBV30; J gene: TRBJ1-2
CDR3 protein: CASSPGTASTGELFF; V gene: TRBV18; J gene: TRBJ2-2
CDR3 protein: CASSEGGLDGYTF; V gene: TRBV6-5; J gene: TRBJ1-2
CDR3 protein: CASSFGLAGETQYF; V gene: TRBV7-8; J gene: TRBJ2-5
CDR3 protein: CASSLSGTSGRAFGEQYF; V gene: TRBV11-2; J gene: TRBJ2-7
CDR3 protein: CASSLYRGGGYEQYF; V gene: TRBV5-4; J gene: TRBJ2-7
CDR3 protein: CASSVGSGIRTYEQYF; V gene: TRBV25-1; J gene: TRBJ2-7
CDR3 protein: CAWRRTGGWETQYF; V gene: TRBV30; J gene: TRBJ2-5
CDR3 protein: CASSLDRLSTEAFF; V gene: TRBV2; J gene: TRBJ1-1
CDR3 protein: CASSGQVNTGELFF; V gene: TRBV14; J gene: TRBJ2-2
CDR3 protein: CAARREGYGYTF; V gene: TRBV6-1; J gene: TRBJ1-2
CDR3 protein: CASSAHSGYSYNEQFF; V gene: TRBV5-1; J gene: TRBJ2-1
CDR3 protein: CASSLSAFYGYTF; V gene: TRBV27; J gene: TRBJ1-2
CDR3 protein: CASSLGQGLGKLFF; V gene: TRBV5-6; J gene: TRBJ1-4